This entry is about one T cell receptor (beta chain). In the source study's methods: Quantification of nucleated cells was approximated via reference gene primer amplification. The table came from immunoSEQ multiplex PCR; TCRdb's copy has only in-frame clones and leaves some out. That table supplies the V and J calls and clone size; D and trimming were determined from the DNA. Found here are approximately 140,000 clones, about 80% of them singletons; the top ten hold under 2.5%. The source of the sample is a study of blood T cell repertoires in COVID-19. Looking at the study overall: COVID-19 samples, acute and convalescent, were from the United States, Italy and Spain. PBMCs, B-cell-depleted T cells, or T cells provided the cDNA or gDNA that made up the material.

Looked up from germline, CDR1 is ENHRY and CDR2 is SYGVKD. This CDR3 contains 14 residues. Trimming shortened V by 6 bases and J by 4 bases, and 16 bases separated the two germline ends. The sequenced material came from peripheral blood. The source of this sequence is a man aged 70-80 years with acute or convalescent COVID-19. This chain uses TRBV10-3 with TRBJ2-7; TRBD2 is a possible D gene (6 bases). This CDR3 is CAIRPGAEGYEQYF. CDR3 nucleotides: TGTGCCATCAGGCCGGGAGCGGAGGGTTACGAGCAGTACTTC.